Below, 7 T cell receptor beta chains from the same sample are listed, as sequenced in a study of cytomegalovirus exposure and HLA in healthy donors. The PCR had 60 Vbeta and 13 Jbeta primers. Profiling relied on immunoSEQ multiplex PCR, and the TCRdb table lists in-frame clones only, not all of them. The data hold approximately 120,000 clones, with just under 75% observed a single time. The specimen sequenced was PBMCs. The origin of the receptors is a man aged 55 to 70 in good health and CMV-seropositive.

The V gene is TRBV10-3, the J gene TRBJ2-7; TRBD2 is a possible D gene (6 bases). Looked up from germline, CDR1 is ENHRY and CDR2 is SYGVKD. CDR3 length: 15 amino acids. V was clipped by 0 bases and J by 4 bases, with 13 bases between them. The CDR3 spells CAISESTRGYYEQYF. For the CDR3, the DNA is TGTGCCATCAGTGAGTCAACCCGGGGGTATTACGAGCAGTACTTC.

This clone occurred a few times. J is TRBJ1-1 and V is TRBV2, with 8 bases fitting TRBD1. Trimming took 4 bases from V and 6 from J; bases not matched to a gene: 1. Germline V lookup: CDR1 SNHLY, CDR2 FYNNEI. This CDR3 is 12 amino acids long. CDR3 in DNA: TGTGCCAGCAGTGGGACAGGGTCTGAAGCTTTCTTT. Amino acids: CASSGTGSEAFF.

This chain connects TRBV7-2 to TRBJ2-3; TRBD2 aligns across 14 bases. V was pared by 5 bases and J by 5 bases, with 6 bases of the junction left unmatched. The germline gives CDR1 SGHTA, CDR2 FQGNSA. CDR3 length: 16 residues. CDR3 bases: TGTGCCAGCAGCACCCGACTAGCGGGGGGGCGAGATACGCAGTATTTT. Translation: CASSTRLAGGRDTQYF.

The J gene is TRBJ2-5, the V gene TRBV29-1; the match to TRBD2 covers 9 bases. The length of the CDR3 is 14 residues. J was trimmed by 1 base and V by 6 bases; bases with no gene match: 6. Looked up from germline, CDR1 is SQVTM and CDR2 is ANQGSEA. The CDR3 reads CSVRIAGAQETQYF. The DNA for the CDR3 is TGCAGCGTCCGAATAGCGGGGGCCCAAGAGACCCAGTACTTC.

V is TRBV9 and J is TRBJ1-3; D unclear. CDR1 is SGDLS, CDR2 YYNGEE, per germline. V dropped 0 bases and J dropped 0 bases, with 7 bases sitting between them. This CDR3 comprises 15 residues. CDR3 DNA: TGTGCCAGCAGCGTAGGCAGGTTCTCTGGAAACACCATATATTTT. It specifies CASSVGRFSGNTIYF.

V and J are TRBV19 and TRBJ2-2; 8 bases agree with TRBD1. Germline CDR1 and CDR2: LNHDA and SQIVND (reference sequence). This CDR3 has 15 amino acids. The J segment lost 1 base and the V segment lost 6 bases, leaving 4 bases of the junction unmatched. CDR3 DNA: TGTGCCAGTAGCATCGGACAGGGGAACACCGGGGAGCTGTTTTTT. Amino acid sequence: CASSIGQGNTGELFF.

V gene TRBV5-1 combines with J gene TRBJ1-2; D is unclear. There are 14 residues in the CDR3. Trimming stripped 4 bases from V and 3 bases from J, with 13 bases between. Germline V gene lookup returns CDR1 SGHRS and CDR2 YFSETQ. The CDR3 loop is CASSPGSSHYGYTF. The CDR3 DNA sequence: TGCGCCAGCAGCCCCGGGTCCTCACACTATGGCTACACCTTC.